The clone carrying this T cell receptor (beta chain) was seen once. In germline, CDR1 is SNHLY, CDR2 FYNNEI. The junction had 10 bases not matched to a gene; V was cut back by 4 bases and J by 0 bases. The CDR3 runs to 17 residues. This specimen belongs to a study of cytomegalovirus exposure and HLA in healthy donors. With 60 Vbeta and 13 Jbeta primers, the PCR was carried out. The repertoire was sequenced with immunoSEQ multiplex PCR; TCRdb's copy has only in-frame clones and lacks some. The sample records under 300,000 clones, more than 55% being singletons. V and J are TRBV2 and TRBJ2-7; 9 nucleotides match TRBD2. The sequence came from a female donor in good health and CMV-seronegative. Sample: PBMCs. CDR3 coding DNA: TGTGCCAGCAGTGGGAGTTCGCTAGCGGGAACCTCCTACGAGCAGTACTTC. Its protein is CASSGSSLAGTSYEQYF. The full variable domain, with the rest looked up from reference TRBV2 and TRBJ2-7, is EPEVTQTPSHQVTQMGQEVILRCVPISNHLYFYWYRQILGQKVEFLVSFYNNEISEKSEIFDDQFSVERPDGSNFTLKIRSTKLEDSAMYFCASSGSSLAGTSYEQYFGPGTRLTVT.